The clone carrying this T cell receptor beta chain was found many times. Its antigen is still unknown. RNA transcripts provided the source from which TCR beta CDR3 regions were amplified. The TCR CDR3 first-round RT-PCR relied on the HTBI primer set. TCRdb independently ran MiXCR on the multiplex PCR reads; one entry per CDR3 protein. The table has 300,000 or so distinct CDR3 sequences, 15% to 20% seen once; the top ten hold less than 65%. This sample is drawn from a study of T cells in Graves' hyperthyroidism and ophthalmopathy. This CDR3 is built from 13 residues. Trimming took off 3 bases at V and 0 bases at J, with 5 bases between the two ends. Study-wide results and caveats: Most thyroid-expanded clonotypes above 0.001 were also found in blood.

Source material for PBMCs was over 7.5 ml fresh peripheral blood. The rearrangement joins TRBV12-3 or TRBV12-4 to TRBJ1-1; no definite D call. Material: blood. The source is a woman aged 45-59 years with Graves' hyperthyroidism. The CDR3 protein is CASSLDVNTEAFF. CDR3 sequence (DNA): TGTGCCAGCAGTTTGGACGTGAACACTGAAGCTTTCTTT.